Included here is one T cell receptor beta chain sequence, with context. In germline, CDR1 is SGHRS, CDR2 YFSETQ. Trimming cost V 1 base and J 2 bases, with 6 bases left between them. The length of the CDR3 is 13 residues. The sample is drawn from a study of blood T cell repertoires in COVID-19. Study-wide background: Samples of COVID-19 (acute and convalescent) were obtained from the United States, Italy and Spain. The cDNA or gDNA used as material had been derived from T cells, B-cell-depleted T cells, or PBMCs.

As handled by the study authors: Reference gene primers were amplified, and this amplification served to estimate nucleated cell counts. Only in-frame clones appear in the TCRdb table, and some are missing; sequencing was by immunoSEQ multiplex PCR. V and J calls and clone size are given by that table; D and trimming were obtained from the DNA. The sample has about 12,000 clones, 73% seen once. The gene calls are TRBV5-1 and TRBJ2-5; D unresolved. Sequencing was done on a sample of peripheral blood. This TCR derives from a human donor in a cohort sampled during active COVID-19. CDR3 residues: CASSLNLQETQYF. DNA of the CDR3: TGCGCCAGCAGCTTGAATCTACAAGAGACCCAGTACTTC. Together with reference TRBV5-1 and TRBJ2-5, the CDR3 gives the full variable domain: KAGVTQTPRYLIKTRGQQVTLSCSPISGHRSVSWYQQTPGQGLQFLFEYFSETQRNKGNFPGRFSGRQFSNSRSEMNVSTLELGDSALYLCASSLNLQETQYFGPGTRLLVL.